This T cell receptor beta chain was recorded in a study of T cells in Graves' hyperthyroidism and ophthalmopathy. Criteria for exclusion of patients were uncontrolled infection, other autoimmune disease, pregnancy or lactation. Used for diagnoses were clinical symptoms, serum thyroxine and TRAb, thyroid ultrasound and orbital computed tomography. Germline values: CDR1 LNHDA, CDR2 SQIVND (reference sequence). There are 15 residues in the CDR3. The V and J ends lost 8 bases and 1 base, in that order; junction bases with no gene match: 10. From RNA transcripts, TCR beta CDR3 regions were amplified. First-round RT-PCR with HTBI primers amplified the TCR CDR3 region. A single record per CDR3 protein comes from TCRdb applying MiXCR to the multiplex PCR reads. The sample records a few hundred thousand distinct CDR3 sequences, about 43% being singletons.

The V gene is TRBV19, the J gene TRBJ2-7, with 8 positions matching TRBD1. The receptor comes from a woman aged 18-29 years with Graves' hyperthyroidism. Sequencing was carried out using peripheral blood or thyroid tissue (not recorded which). CDR3 sequence (DNA): TGTGCCAGTCGCCGTGGACAGGGAGATTCCTACGAGCAGTACTTC. Translated, it gives CASRRGQGDSYEQYF.